This note documents a single TCR beta chain sequence. This specimen comes from a study of CD8+ T cells in alopecia areata. Once RNA had been extracted, it was reverse transcribed into cDNA to act as the sequencing template. The protocol was immunoSEQ multiplex PCR, while the TCRdb copy is restricted to in-frame clones and leaves out a portion. The table shows about 110,000 clones, with approximately 63% occurring only once. V was pared by 4 bases and J by 7 bases, with 7 bases of the junction left unmatched. CDR1 is SQVTM and CDR2 is ANQGSEA in the germline V gene. The CDR3 consists of 13 residues. The rearrangement joins TRBV29-1 to TRBJ1-2; 9 bases align to TRBD1. The clonotype comes from a human donor in good health. Sequenced input: CD8+ T cells sorted from blood. CDR3 DNA: TGCAGCGTTGGGCCCGGGACAGGGCTTGGCTACACCTTC. Translating it yields CSVGPGTGLGYTF.